A single sample gave rise to the 9 T cell receptor beta chains below, sequenced in a study of monozygotic twins with inflammatory bowel disease (dated by TCRdb to the late 2010s). The library relied on 5' RACE. The instrument was an Illumina HiSeq 2500. Through TCRdb reprocessing, the reads give one entry per CDR3 protein sequence; DNA is omitted. The sample table holds around 370,000 distinct CDR3 sequences. The top ten clones comprise 2.5% to 3% of the sample. Material for sequencing was blood. These receptors came from a human donor with ulcerative colitis or Crohn's disease, or a healthy co-twin of an affected twin (not recorded which).

CDR3 sequence: CASRGITDTQYF. The J gene is TRBJ2-3, the V gene TRBV3-1. This CDR3 is 12 amino acids long. Germline V gives CDR1 LGHDT, CDR2 YNNKEL (reference sequence).

The gene calls are TRBV5-1 and TRBJ2-5; TCRdb's assignment of TRBD1 cannot be checked, as there is no DNA. Germline CDR1 is SGHRS and CDR2 is YFSETQ. This CDR3 region has 15 residues. The chain's CDR3 is CASSLRTGGEETQYF.

The CDR3 is CASSLGSPPYEQYF. V gene TRBV12-3 or TRBV12-4 combines with J gene TRBJ2-7; the TCRdb D gene call, TRBD2, has no DNA to confirm it. This CDR3 is built from 14 residues.

The V and J genes are TRBV7-2 and TRBJ2-5. Germline lookup yields CDR1 SGHTA and CDR2 FQGNSA. The CDR3 totals 14 residues. CDR3 amino acids: CASSFSVYQETQYF.

The chain is built from TRBV7-9 and TRBJ1-5; TCRdb lists TRBD1, though no DNA is available to test this call. Germline values: CDR1 SEHNR, CDR2 FQNEAQ (reference sequence). The CDR3 sequence is 16 residues long. This CDR3 reads CASSLGTLYSNQPQHF.

V usage is TRBV4-3 and J usage is TRBJ2-7; checking the TCRdb D call of TRBD2 is not possible without DNA. The CDR3 totals 14 residues. The germline V gene encodes CDR1 LGHNA and CDR2 YSLEER. The CDR3 region is CASSPHGRGYEQYF.

This rearrangement joins TRBV29-1 to TRBJ2-2. The CDR3 contains 11 residues. Germline-derived CDR1 and CDR2 are SQVTM and ANQGSEA. The CDR3: CSVDIAGELFF.

The chain is built from TRBV20-1 and TRBJ2-7; the D call of TRBD2 rests on TCRdb alone, since no DNA is present to check it. Per germline, CDR1 DFQATT and CDR2 SNEGSKA (reference sequence). The length of the CDR3 is 14 residues. The CDR3: CSAGDRRGNYEQYF.

The chain couples TRBV6-1 to TRBJ1-2. The CDR3 spans 15 residues. The germline CDR1 and CDR2 sequences are MNHNS and SASEGT. The CDR3 loop is CASSEGYGGNYGYTF.